The 26 T cell receptor beta chains below all came from one sample that was sequenced in a study of PD-1 blockade in classical Hodgkin lymphoma. Using immunoSEQ multiplex PCR, the repertoire was profiled, and TCRdb retains in-frame clones only, with some absent. The sample consists of approximately 61,000 clones, 70% to 90% of them appearing once. As to time point: cycle 4 day 1 (C4D1), after less than 7 weeks of nivolumab. Autologous stem cell transplantation was followed by relapse in every patient, and brentuximab vedotin exposure varied. The sample here was peripheral blood mononuclear cells (PBMCs), taken before the fourth cycle of nivolumab. The receptor set was obtained from a human donor with classical Hodgkin lymphoma.

This clone was seen a single time. The chain has TRBV6-5 and TRBJ1-5; D not certain. V was cut by 5 bases and J by 9 bases, with 20 bases left in between. CDR1 and CDR2 from the germline V gene are MNHEY and SVGAGI. CDR3 size: 15 residues. The CDR3 is CASSAGGRVGRPQHF. CDR3 DNA: TGTGCCAGCAGTGCCGGAGGTAGGGTTGGTCGGCCCCAGCATTTT.

This clone occurred once. V usage is TRBV2 and J usage is TRBJ2-3; tentatively, D is TRBD2 (5 bases). Trimming left V 6 bases short and J 4 bases short, with 14 bases between. The CDR3 is 14 residues long. CDR1 is SNHLY, CDR2 FYNNEI, per germline. CDR3 nucleotides: TGTGCCAGCAGCCAGGACTCTCCCCCAGATACGCAGTATTTT. Encoded protein: CASSQDSPPDTQYF.

CDR3 sequence: CASSLVGLGAAFF. The CDR3 DNA sequence: TGTGCCAGCAGCTTAGTAGGGTTGGGGGCTGCTTTCTTT. The genes are TRBV7-9 and TRBJ1-1, with D perhaps matching TRBD1 (6 bases). Per germline, CDR1 SEHNR and CDR2 FQNEAQ (reference sequence). V lost 1 base to trimming and J lost 11 bases, with 14 bases between them. The CDR3 totals 13 residues.

The chain has TRBV9 and TRBJ1-1, with D possibly TRBD1 on 6 matching bases. CDR3 size: 15 residues. Trimming pared 6 bases from V and 7 bases from J, leaving 22 bases between. Germline V gene data show CDR1 as SGDLS and CDR2 as YYNGEE. In DNA form, the CDR3 reads TGTGCCAGCACCACTGTCAGGGGCGAGGTTCTTGAAGCTTTCTTT. Its translation: CASTTVRGEVLEAFF.

This chain uses TRBV6-5 with TRBJ2-5, with 10 bases matching TRBD2. Germline V lookup: CDR1 MNHEY, CDR2 SVGAGI. The CDR3 contains 15 residues. The V gene end was trimmed by 6 bases and the J gene end by 0 bases; junction bases not matched to a gene: 4. This CDR3 is CASRQAGGHQETQYF. In nucleotides, the CDR3 is TGTGCCAGCAGACAAGCGGGGGGGCACCAAGAGACCCAGTACTTC.

The gene calls are TRBV7-9 and TRBJ2-1; 11 bases match TRBD2. The CDR3 is made up of 18 amino acids. Unmatched junction bases numbered 12, after V lost 0 bases and J lost 8 bases. From germline, CDR1 is SEHNR and CDR2 FQNEAQ (reference sequence). The CDR3 DNA reads as TGTGCCAGCAGCTTAGCAAAATTAGCGGGGGGGCCCGTTGATGAGCAGTTCTTC. This gives the protein CASSLAKLAGGPVDEQFF.

This clone was recorded only once. The chain couples TRBV30 to TRBJ1-6; 10 positions agree with TRBD1. The CDR3 length is 13 residues. V was clipped by 5 bases and J by 5 bases; unmatched bases: 0. Germline loops: CDR1 GTSNPN, CDR2 SVGIG (reference sequence). CDR3 coding DNA: TGTGCCTGGGGACAGGGGGATAATTCACCCCTCCACTTT. Residues: CAWGQGDNSPLHF.

This sequence joins TRBV12-5 and TRBJ2-1; tentative D call: TRBD1 (6 bases). The CDR3 totals 14 residues. V lost 7 bases and J 10 bases, leaving 20 bases between the germline ends. Germline CDR1 is LGHNT and CDR2 is FRNRAP. The CDR3 DNA reads TGTGCTAGTGTGAGGGACACCACCCTCGGGGAGCAGTTCTTC. This gives the protein CASVRDTTLGEQFF.

The rearrangement joins TRBV28 to TRBJ1-5, with D possibly matching TRBD1 (5 bases). The CDR3 runs to 15 residues. V lost 6 bases, J lost 2 bases, and 14 bases lay in between. In germline, CDR1 is MDHEN, CDR2 SYDVKM. CDR3 region: CASRFSRGRNQPQHF. CDR3 in DNA: TGTGCCAGCAGATTCAGCCGGGGCCGCAATCAGCCCCAGCATTTT. The full variable domain, rest sourced from reference TRBV28 and TRBJ1-5, is DVKVTQSSRYLVKRTGEKVFLECVQDMDHENMFWYRQDPGLGLRLIYFSYDVKMKEKGDIPEGYSVSREKKERFSLILESASTNQTSMYLCASRFSRGRNQPQHFGDGTRLSIL.

The chain carries TRBV5-1 and TRBJ2-2, with D maybe TRBD2 (6 bases). Trimming stripped 5 bases from V and 1 base from J, with 12 bases between. Per germline, CDR1 SGHRS and CDR2 YFSETQ. The CDR3 sequence is 15 residues long. The CDR3 sequence is CASRAGTVNTGELFF. CDR3 coding DNA: TGCGCCAGCAGGGCGGGGACTGTGAACACCGGGGAGCTGTTTTTT.

The chain combines TRBV5-1 with TRBJ2-2; D call uncertain. Germline lookup yields CDR1 SGHRS and CDR2 YFSETQ. The V end was cut by 0 bases, the J end by 5 bases, with 11 bases between. The CDR3 runs to 15 residues. DNA of the CDR3: TGCGCCAGCAGCTTGGGTGGTAGGGCTACCGGGGAGCTGTTTTTT. Amino acids: CASSLGGRATGELFF. Full variable domain (rest looked up from reference TRBV5-1 and TRBJ2-2): KAGVTQTPRYLIKTRGQQVTLSCSPISGHRSVSWYQQTPGQGLQFLFEYFSETQRNKGNFPGRFSGRQFSNSRSEMNVSTLELGDSALYLCASSLGGRATGELFFGEGSRLTVL.

The chain combines TRBV6-5 with TRBJ2-7, with TRBD1 matching 11 bases. The germline gives CDR1 MNHEY, CDR2 SVGAGI. This CDR3 has 16 amino acids. Trimming removed 0 bases from V and 3 bases from J; junction bases left unmatched: 4. CDR3 in DNA: TGTGCCAGCAGTTACTCCGGACAGGGGGCGTTCTACGAGCAGTACTTC. Residues: CASSYSGQGAFYEQYF.

V gene TRBV5-1 combines with J gene TRBJ2-5, with D unclear. Germline V gives CDR1 SGHRS, CDR2 YFSETQ. The CDR3 loop spans 15 amino acids. The V gene lost 0 bases and the J gene lost 0 bases, with 9 bases spanning the gap. The CDR3 spells CASSLAPGNQETQYF. The CDR3 DNA sequence: TGCGCCAGCAGCTTGGCCCCGGGTAACCAAGAGACCCAGTACTTC.

The genes are TRBV5-1 and TRBJ2-2; TRBD1 matches at 7 bases. Germline assignment: CDR1 SGHRS and CDR2 YFSETQ. The V segment lost 0 bases and the J segment 0 bases; nucleotides outside the gene matches: 8. This CDR3 spans 18 amino acids. CDR3: CASSLVRGQFANTGELFF. CDR3 nucleotides: TGCGCCAGCAGCTTGGTCCGGGGACAGTTCGCGAACACCGGGGAGCTGTTTTTT.

V usage is TRBV9 and J usage is TRBJ1-1, with a weak D call TRBD1 (5 bases). V shed 3 bases and J shed 3 bases, with 15 bases lying between them. Germline CDR1 reads SGDLS; CDR2 reads YYNGEE. The CDR3 is 15 residues long. This CDR3 reads CASSGHTPGDTEAFF. CDR3 DNA sequence: TGTGCCAGCAGCGGACACACGCCGGGGGACACTGAAGCTTTCTTT.

This chain joins TRBV5-1 and TRBJ2-1, with a tentative D call TRBD2 (6 bases). The CDR3 has 15 residues. Trimming took off 4 bases at V and 8 bases at J, with 19 bases between the two ends. The germline CDR1 and CDR2 sequences are SGHRS and YFSETQ. Written as DNA, the CDR3 is TGCGCCAGCAGCGTTGGGTTTGGGGCGGGGTATGAGCAGTTCTTC. Its translation: CASSVGFGAGYEQFF. Full variable domain (rest looked up from reference TRBV5-1 and TRBJ2-1): KAGVTQTPRYLIKTRGQQVTLSCSPISGHRSVSWYQQTPGQGLQFLFEYFSETQRNKGNFPGRFSGRQFSNSRSEMNVSTLELGDSALYLCASSVGFGAGYEQFFGPGTRLTVL.

The CDR3 region has the DNA TGCGCCAGCAGCTTGTTCCCTTGGACTAGCGGAAACAATGAGCAGTTCTTC. This gives the protein CASSLFPWTSGNNEQFF. The rearrangement links TRBV5-1 to TRBJ2-1, with 10 nucleotides matching TRBD2. Germline lookup yields CDR1 SGHRS and CDR2 YFSETQ. The CDR3 totals 17 residues. With 1 base clipped from V and 5 bases from J, the junction kept 9 bases outside the gene matches.

The V and J genes are TRBV5-4 and TRBJ2-3, with 11 bases fitting TRBD2. The CDR3 has 15 residues. Germline lookup yields CDR1 SGHNT and CDR2 YYREEE (reference sequence). V shed 5 bases, J shed 5 bases, and the junction held 7 bases outside the gene matches. In DNA form, the CDR3 reads TGTGCCAGCAGGGGTAGCGGGGGGGCCAGAGATACGCAGTATTTT. Translated, it gives CASRGSGGARDTQYF. The full variable domain, completed using reference TRBV5-4 and TRBJ2-3, is ETGVTQSPTHLIKTRGQQVTLRCSSQSGHNTVSWYQQALGQGPQFIFQYYREEENGRGNFPPRFSGLQFPNYSSELNVNALELDDSALYLCASRGSGGARDTQYFGPGTRLTVL.

This chain joins TRBV9 and TRBJ2-1; 14 bases align to TRBD2. Germline V gene lookup returns CDR1 SGDLS and CDR2 YYNGEE. Unmatched junction bases numbered 3, after V lost 4 bases and J lost 3 bases. The CDR3 covers 16 residues. The CDR3 is CASSYGTSGGYNEQFF. In DNA form, the CDR3 reads TGTGCCAGCAGCTACGGGACTAGCGGGGGCTACAATGAGCAGTTCTTC.

This chain uses TRBV5-8 with TRBJ2-4, with 7 bases aligning to TRBD1. Looked up from germline, CDR1 is SGHTS and CDR2 is YDEGEE. The length of the CDR3 is 20 residues. V was pared by 1 base and J by 1 base, with 17 bases of the junction left unmatched. Here the CDR3 reads CASSLTLWTGRGMAKNIQYF. In nucleotides, the CDR3 is TGTGCCAGCAGCTTGACCCTATGGACAGGTCGAGGGATGGCCAAAAACATTCAGTACTTC.

The chain carries TRBV10-3 and TRBJ1-1, with 11 positions matching TRBD1. The CDR3 runs 18 residues. Germline CDR1 reads ENHRY; CDR2 reads SYGVKD. Losses at the gene ends were 4 bases for V and 2 bases for J; bases not matched to a gene: 12. CDR3 sequence reads: CAISGSRDRGNPNTEAFF. The CDR3 DNA is TGTGCCATCAGTGGGTCCCGGGACAGGGGGAATCCCAACACTGAAGCTTTCTTT.

This clone was observed a few times. The chain links TRBV6-4 to TRBJ1-5; no firm D call. The ends were cut back, 7 bases at V and 0 bases at J, with 19 bases in the middle. The CDR3 runs to 17 residues. CDR1 is MRHNA and CDR2 is SNTAGT in the germline V gene. CDR3 sequence reads: CASTNGSRVYSNQPQHF. DNA of the CDR3: TGTGCCAGCACCAACGGGAGCCGAGTCTATAGCAATCAGCCCCAGCATTTT.

This clone was seen only once. V is TRBV7-2 and J is TRBJ1-2; D remains ambiguous. V lost 5 bases and J lost 6, with 22 bases in between. This CDR3 contains 16 residues. Germline values: CDR1 SGHTA, CDR2 FQGNSA. Written as DNA, the CDR3 is TGTGCCAGCAGCCTAGTGGCAGGATTGTGGTGGGATGGCTACACCTTC. This translates into CASSLVAGLWWDGYTF.

V is TRBV27 and J is TRBJ2-4, with D hard to call. Germline lookup yields CDR1 MNHEY and CDR2 SMNVEV (reference sequence). This CDR3 region has 14 residues. Trimming removed 6 bases from V and 0 bases from J, with 9 bases in between. The CDR3 sequence is CASRSTLAKNIQYF. The CDR3 bases are TGTGCCAGCAGATCGACCTTAGCCAAAAACATTCAGTACTTC.

The chain combines TRBV5-1 with TRBJ1-4, with a weak D call TRBD1 (5 bases). Trimming shortened V by 1 base and J by 5 bases, and 12 bases separated the two germline ends. This CDR3 is built from 15 residues. From germline, CDR1 is SGHRS and CDR2 YFSETQ. CDR3 sequence reads: CASSLLGAPNEKLFF. CDR3 nucleotide sequence: TGCGCCAGCAGCTTGCTTGGGGCCCCCAATGAAAAACTGTTTTTT.

This clone was counted only a few times. The J gene is TRBJ1-5, the V gene TRBV12-5; D gene uncertain. Trimming removed 6 bases at V and 5 bases at J, with 5 bases between. Germline CDR1 and CDR2: LGHNT and FRNRAP. This CDR3 contains 11 residues. This CDR3 is CASGPDQPQHF. CDR3 nucleotides: TGTGCTAGTGGACCCGATCAGCCCCAGCATTTT.